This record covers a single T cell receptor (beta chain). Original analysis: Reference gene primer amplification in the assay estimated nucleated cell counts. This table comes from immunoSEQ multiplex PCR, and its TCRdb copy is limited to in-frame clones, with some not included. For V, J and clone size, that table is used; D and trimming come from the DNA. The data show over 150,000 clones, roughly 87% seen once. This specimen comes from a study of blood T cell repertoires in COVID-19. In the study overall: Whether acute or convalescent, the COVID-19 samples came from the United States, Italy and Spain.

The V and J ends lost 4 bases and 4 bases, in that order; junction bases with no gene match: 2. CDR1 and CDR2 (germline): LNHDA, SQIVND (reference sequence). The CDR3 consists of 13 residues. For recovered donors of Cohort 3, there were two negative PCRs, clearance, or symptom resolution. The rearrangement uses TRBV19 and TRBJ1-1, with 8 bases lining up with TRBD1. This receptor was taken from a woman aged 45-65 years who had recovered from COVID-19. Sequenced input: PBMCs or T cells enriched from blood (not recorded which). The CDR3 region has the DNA TGTGCCAGTAGTAACACAGGGGGCACTGAAGCTTTCTTT. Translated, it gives CASSNTGGTEAFF.